This TCR beta chain derives from a study of blood T cell repertoires in COVID-19. Trimming took off 0 bases at V and 4 bases at J, with 7 bases between the two ends. Germline V gene lookup returns CDR1 MNHEY and CDR2 SMNVEV (reference sequence). The CDR3 consists of 13 residues. Under the authors' procedure: Nucleated cell number was recorded as an estimate derived from reference gene primer amplification. Sequencing used immunoSEQ multiplex PCR; TCRdb keeps in-frame clones, though not all of them. The V and J calls and clone size were taken over from that table, and D and trimming were inferred from the DNA. The sample yields some 66,000 clones, over 75% seen once.

Material for sequencing was peripheral blood. This chain uses TRBV27 with TRBJ2-7, with D possibly TRBD1 on 5 matching bases. This TCR was recovered from a woman aged 55-70 years with acute or convalescent COVID-19. The CDR3 region is CASSLSRGYEQYV. The CDR3 DNA reads TGTGCCAGCAGTTTATCTAGGGGTTACGAGCAGTACGTC.